Each of the 11 T cell receptor beta chains below was sequenced from the same sample in a study of neurological immune-mediated disorders. TCRdb itself ran the 5' RACE reads through MiXCR, one entry per CDR3 protein. The sample contains tens of thousands of distinct CDR3 sequences, about 6.9% of which appear only once. The sample was CD4+ T cells from blood. The receptors come from a woman in her thirties or forties in good health.

The rearrangement uses TRBV29-1 and TRBJ2-1, with D tentatively TRBD2 (6 bases). CDR1 is SQVTM and CDR2 is ANQGSEA in the germline V gene. The germline V and J ends were trimmed by 4 bases and 8 bases, with 15 bases remaining between them. The CDR3 sequence is 13 residues long. CDR3 region: CSVARDPKDEQFF. The CDR3 nucleotides are TGCAGCGTTGCGCGGGACCCGAAAGATGAGCAGTTCTTC.

This clonotype showed up many times. This chain connects TRBV18 to TRBJ1-2; D is possibly TRBD1 (5 bases). V was shortened by 3 bases and J by 0 bases, with 8 bases between the two germline ends. CDR1 is KGHSH and CDR2 is LQKENI in the germline V gene. This CDR3 has 14 amino acids. The CDR3 DNA sequence: TGTGCCAGCTCACCGCCAGGGACTAACTATGGCTACACCTTC. Protein product: CASSPPGTNYGYTF.

This clonotype was observed at least ten times. The V call is TRBV20-1, the J call TRBJ1-1; the D gene is possibly TRBD1 (6 bases). V dropped 0 bases and J dropped 0 bases, with 23 bases sitting between them. Germline V gives CDR1 DFQATT, CDR2 SNEGSKA (reference sequence). This CDR3 has 19 residues. CDR3 bases: TGCAGTGCTAGAGATTGGGGAGTTGCAGGGGCCGGGATGAACACTGAAGCTTTCTTT. This encodes CSARDWGVAGAGMNTEAFF.

This chain links TRBV6-6 with TRBJ2-1, with D hard to call. The length of the CDR3 is 15 residues. Trimming shortened V by 8 bases and J by 2 bases, and 16 bases separated the two germline ends. Germline CDR1 MNHNY, CDR2 SVGAGI (reference sequence). The DNA for the CDR3 is TGTGCCAGCGGGTTGCGGAACCCAACCTACAATGAGCAGTTCTTC. Protein product: CASGLRNPTYNEQFF.

This clonotype was picked up many times. This chain links TRBV7-6 with TRBJ2-7, with 8 bases identical to TRBD1. This CDR3 is built from 15 residues. Germline V gives CDR1 SGHVS, CDR2 FNYEAQ. J gave up 7 bases and V 1 base, and 9 bases lay outside the gene matches. This chain's CDR3 is CASSLGTGLNEEQYF. The DNA of the CDR3 is TGTGCCAGCAGCTTAGGGACAGGGCTGAACGAAGAGCAGTACTTC.

The sample holds many counts of this clonotype. The chain joins TRBV20-1 to TRBJ2-1; D remains ambiguous. This CDR3 has 15 amino acids. V lost 0 bases, J lost 0 bases, and 9 bases lay in between. Germline CDR1 DFQATT, CDR2 SNEGSKA (reference sequence). As DNA, the CDR3 is TGCAGTGCTAGAGATCGGTTGAGCTCCTACAATGAGCAGTTCTTC. Translating it yields CSARDRLSSYNEQFF.

This clonotype was seen many times. V is TRBV20-1 and J is TRBJ2-3; 9 bases line up with TRBD2. V shed 7 bases, J shed 12 bases, and the junction held 11 bases outside the gene matches. Germline CDR1 reads DFQATT; CDR2 reads SNEGSKA (reference sequence). The CDR3 loop spans 12 amino acids. The DNA for the CDR3 is TGCAGTGTTAGCTTAGCGGGAGCTTCCCAGTATTTT. Translation: CSVSLAGASQYF.

At least ten counts were recorded for this clonotype. V gene TRBV5-1 combines with J gene TRBJ1-1, with unresolved D. The germline V gene encodes CDR1 SGHRS and CDR2 YFSETQ. The germline V and J ends were trimmed by 5 bases and 0 bases, with 11 bases remaining between them. This CDR3 comprises 14 residues. CDR3 sequence (DNA): TGCGCCAGCAGTTACGCGGGAATGAACACTGAAGCTTTCTTT. This gives the protein CASSYAGMNTEAFF. Complete variable domain (other parts from reference TRBV5-1 and TRBJ1-1): KAGVTQTPRYLIKTRGQQVTLSCSPISGHRSVSWYQQTPGQGLQFLFEYFSETQRNKGNFPGRFSGRQFSNSRSEMNVSTLELGDSALYLCASSYAGMNTEAFFGQGTRLTVV.

This clonotype appeared many times. The rearrangement joins TRBV24-1 to TRBJ1-5; D not certain. Trimming removed 5 bases at V and 5 bases at J, with 12 bases between. Looked up from germline, CDR1 is KGHDR and CDR2 is SFDVKD. The CDR3 consists of 14 residues. The CDR3 reads CATSGPGEDQPQHF. CDR3 bases: TGTGCCACCAGTGGGCCCGGGGAGGATCAGCCCCAGCATTTT.

This clonotype was seen ten or more times. The chain employs TRBV18 and TRBJ2-7, with TRBD1 matching 10 bases. Germline V gene data show CDR1 as KGHSH and CDR2 as LQKENI. The V segment lost 1 base and the J segment 5 bases; nucleotides outside the gene matches: 5. This CDR3 spans 15 amino acids. CDR3 protein: CASSPRGTGADEQYF. The CDR3 DNA follows: TGTGCCAGCTCACCACGGGGGACAGGGGCTGACGAGCAGTACTTC.

This clonotype was seen ten or more times. The rearrangement links TRBV7-2 to TRBJ1-6, with TRBD1 as a possible D gene (6 bases). The germline gives CDR1 SGHTA, CDR2 FQGNSA. V was trimmed by 6 bases and J by 0 bases, leaving 18 bases between them. CDR3 size: 18 residues. The chain's CDR3 is CASSYTTGMSSYNSPLHF. For the CDR3, the DNA is TGTGCCAGCAGTTATACAACAGGGATGAGCTCCTATAATTCACCCCTCCACTTT.